What follows describes a single T cell receptor beta chain. This specimen belongs to a study of cytomegalovirus exposure and HLA in healthy donors. The V and J ends lost 5 bases and 0 bases respectively, with 11 bases between them. CDR1 is SGHAT, CDR2 FQNNGV, per germline. The CDR3 contains 14 residues. Primers included in the PCR were 60 Vbeta and 13 Jbeta primers. Here immunoSEQ multiplex PCR was the method, and the copy in TCRdb shows in-frame clones only, minus some. Of roughly 70,000 clones in the sample, approximately 92% were seen once. V and J are TRBV11-2 and TRBJ2-7; a weak D match, TRBD2 (5 bases). The clonotype originates from a young woman in good health and CMV-seropositive. The sequencing sample was made of PBMCs. The CDR3 region has the DNA TGTGCCAGCAGCCGAGACTACCTCTCCTACGAGCAGTACTTC. Encoded protein: CASSRDYLSYEQYF.